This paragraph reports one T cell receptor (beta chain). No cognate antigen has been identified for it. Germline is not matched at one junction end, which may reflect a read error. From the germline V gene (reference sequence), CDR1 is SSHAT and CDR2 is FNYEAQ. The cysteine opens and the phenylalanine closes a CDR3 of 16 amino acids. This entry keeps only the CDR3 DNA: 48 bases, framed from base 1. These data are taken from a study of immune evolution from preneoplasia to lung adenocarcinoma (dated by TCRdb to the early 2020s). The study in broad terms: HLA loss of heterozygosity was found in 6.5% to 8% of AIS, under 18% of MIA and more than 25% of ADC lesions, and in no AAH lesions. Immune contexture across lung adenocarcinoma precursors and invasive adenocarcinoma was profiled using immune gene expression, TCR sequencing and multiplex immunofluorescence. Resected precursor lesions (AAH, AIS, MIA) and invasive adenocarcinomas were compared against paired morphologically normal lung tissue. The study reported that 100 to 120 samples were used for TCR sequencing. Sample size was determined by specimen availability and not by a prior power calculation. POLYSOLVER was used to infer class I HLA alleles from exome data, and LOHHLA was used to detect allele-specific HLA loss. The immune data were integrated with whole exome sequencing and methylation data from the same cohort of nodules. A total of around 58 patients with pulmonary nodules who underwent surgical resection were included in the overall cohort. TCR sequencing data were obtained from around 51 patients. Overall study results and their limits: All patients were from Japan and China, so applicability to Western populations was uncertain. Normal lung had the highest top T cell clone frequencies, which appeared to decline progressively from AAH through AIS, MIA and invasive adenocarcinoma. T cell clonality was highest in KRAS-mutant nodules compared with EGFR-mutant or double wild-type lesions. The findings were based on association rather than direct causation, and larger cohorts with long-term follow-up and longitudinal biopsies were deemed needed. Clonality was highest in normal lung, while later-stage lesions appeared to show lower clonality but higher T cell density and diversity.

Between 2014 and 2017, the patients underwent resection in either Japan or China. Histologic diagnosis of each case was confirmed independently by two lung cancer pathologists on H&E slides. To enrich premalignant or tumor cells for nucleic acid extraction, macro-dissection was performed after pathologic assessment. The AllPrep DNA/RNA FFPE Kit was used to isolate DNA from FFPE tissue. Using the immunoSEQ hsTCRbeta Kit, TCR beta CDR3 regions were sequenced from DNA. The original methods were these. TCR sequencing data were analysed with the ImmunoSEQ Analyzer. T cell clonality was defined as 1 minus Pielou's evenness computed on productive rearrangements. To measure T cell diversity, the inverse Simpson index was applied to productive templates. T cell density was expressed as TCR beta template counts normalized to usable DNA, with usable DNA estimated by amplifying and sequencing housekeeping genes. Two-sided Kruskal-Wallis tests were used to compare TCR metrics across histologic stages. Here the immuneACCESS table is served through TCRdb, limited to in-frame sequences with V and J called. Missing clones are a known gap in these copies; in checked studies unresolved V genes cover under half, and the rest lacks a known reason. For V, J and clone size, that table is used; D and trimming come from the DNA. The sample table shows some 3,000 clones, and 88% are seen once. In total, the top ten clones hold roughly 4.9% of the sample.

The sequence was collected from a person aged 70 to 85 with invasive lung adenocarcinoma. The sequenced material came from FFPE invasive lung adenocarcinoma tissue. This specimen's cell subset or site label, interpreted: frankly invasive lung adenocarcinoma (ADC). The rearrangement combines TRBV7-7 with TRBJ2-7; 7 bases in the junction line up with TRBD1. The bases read TGTGCTAGCAGCCCCAACATTGGGACAGCGAGCCACGAGCAGTACTTC. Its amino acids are CASSPNIGTASHEQYF. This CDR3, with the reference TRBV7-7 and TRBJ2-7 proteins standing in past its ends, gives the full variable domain GAGVSQSPRYKVTKRGQDVTLRCDPISSHATLYWYQQALGQGPEFLTYFNYEAQPDKSGLPSDRFSAERPEGSISTLTIQRTEQRDSAMYRCASSPNIGTASHEQYFGPGTRLTVT.